These T cell receptor beta chains were read from a single sample in a study of blood T cell repertoires in COVID-19. Clones were read by immunoSEQ multiplex PCR, and TCRdb kept only the in-frame ones, dropping some. Among more than 13,000 clones listed, 84% were seen once. The specimen was peripheral blood. These receptors all stem from a man aged 45-60 years with active COVID-19. Each CDR3 is given without its conserved first and last residue. Each record gives: clone size, V gene, D gene, J gene, CDR3 protein. The D gene is left open where the match is weak. Clone size is shown for a subset of rows, as once, few, many or a class of expanded clone.

few	TRBV28	.	TRBJ1-4	ASSLSVQEGATNEKLF
few	TRBV24-1	.	TRBJ2-1	ATSDFSDKSGGEQF
.	TRBV6-6	.	TRBJ2-3	ASSYSGREQDTQY
.	TRBV10-3	.	TRBJ1-2	AISESVTGYGYT
medium-sized	TRBV29-1	.	TRBJ2-1	SVSTAIRYNEQF
.	TRBV9	TRBD2	TRBJ2-5	ASSVWGGETQY
once	TRBV28	.	TRBJ1-6	ASSFRLPNNSPLH
few	TRBV21-1	.	TRBJ2-7	ASSKSRSTGKAYEQY
.	TRBV19	.	TRBJ1-1	ASSNNRPNTEAF
.	TRBV4-1	.	TRBJ2-7	ASSPDSSYEQY
.	TRBV5-6	.	TRBJ1-3	ASSLGGSGNTIY
.	TRBV6-5	TRBD1	TRBJ1-3	ASSPGTGSGNTIY
.	TRBV7-8	.	TRBJ2-2	ASSLVYGELF
few	TRBV27	TRBD1	TRBJ2-7	ASSWTGAGEQY
.	TRBV25-1	.	TRBJ1-1	ASSVSGEGTEAF
once	TRBV27	TRBD2	TRBJ2-3	ASSLLTSGGTDTQY
.	TRBV28	TRBD2	TRBJ2-7	ASSLWWGEGPNGEQY
.	TRBV25-1	.	TRBJ2-3	ASSRLAAAAGTDTQY
.	TRBV7-9	.	TRBJ2-6	ASSLDSREDSGANVLT
few	TRBV5-1	.	TRBJ1-1	ASSSGREDTEAF
.	TRBV7-6	TRBD2	TRBJ2-1	ASSPSGTSGYNEQF
.	TRBV27	TRBD2	TRBJ2-1	ASSPSKGGSVADEQF
.	TRBV27	TRBD1	TRBJ2-7	ASTTIQTGGAYEQY
.	TRBV9	TRBD2	TRBJ2-3	ASSPYLAGEPDTQY
once	TRBV24-1	TRBD1	TRBJ2-2	ATSDSDRGDTGELF
.	TRBV11-1	.	TRBJ2-7	ASSLEGRGYEQY
.	TRBV9	.	TRBJ2-3	ASSVEGTDTQY
.	TRBV27	TRBD2	TRBJ2-1	ASSAGTSGNNEQF
.	TRBV27	TRBD1	TRBJ1-5	ASSLSLPGAGGAGQPQH
.	TRBV5-4	TRBD1	TRBJ2-1	ASSYLGQGIYNEQF
.	TRBV23-1	.	TRBJ2-7	ASSQPGCRYEQY
few	TRBV6-5	.	TRBJ2-1	ASSPGVSKHNEQF
.	TRBV2	TRBD1	TRBJ1-4	ASSRRDRGNNEKLF
medium-sized	TRBV27	TRBD2	TRBJ2-7	ASSPTSWVLYEQY
few	TRBV27	.	TRBJ2-7	ASSFTVFGEQY
.	TRBV16	TRBD1	TRBJ1-2	ASSADRVVFPLPGYT
.	TRBV9	TRBD2	TRBJ2-2	ASSVATGVAGGQATGELF
.	TRBV5-1	TRBD1	TRBJ1-1	ASSLEGQGVPPGY
.	TRBV27	.	TRBJ2-7	ASSHTVEAEQY
.	TRBV10-2	.	TRBJ2-2	ASLVTGELF
.	TRBV9	.	TRBJ2-2	ASSFNGELF
.	TRBV18	TRBD1	TRBJ1-2	ASSPLGTGNYGYT
.	TRBV7-9	TRBD1	TRBJ1-1	ASSGWTGRTPEAF
.	TRBV4-2	.	TRBJ2-1	ASSQGLGPAYNEQF
.	TRBV7-9	TRBD2	TRBJ2-7	ASSTTSGSGQY
.	TRBV12-3/TRBV12-4	.	TRBJ1-1	ASSFVIAEAF
.	TRBV5-6	.	TRBJ2-7	ASSLVEYSYEQY
.	TRBV9	TRBD2	TRBJ2-3	ASSVATSGYTDTQY
.	TRBV13	TRBD1	TRBJ1-1	ASSGQGSEAF
.	TRBV14	TRBD1	TRBJ1-2	ASRGTGDGIGYT
.	TRBV7-9	TRBD1	TRBJ2-7	ASSWDSSYEQY
.	TRBV3-1/TRBV3-2	TRBD2	TRBJ2-5	ASSQEGGGLAGEETQY
.	TRBV9	TRBD1	TRBJ2-1	ASSGDRGRGWQF
.	TRBV7-3	.	TRBJ2-5	ASSLIGREETQY
.	TRBV25-1	.	TRBJ2-5	ASSDTSETQY
once	TRBV3-1/TRBV3-2	.	TRBJ1-2	ASSQTGPNYGYT
.	TRBV7-8	TRBD1	TRBJ1-6	ASSLGTAINSPLH